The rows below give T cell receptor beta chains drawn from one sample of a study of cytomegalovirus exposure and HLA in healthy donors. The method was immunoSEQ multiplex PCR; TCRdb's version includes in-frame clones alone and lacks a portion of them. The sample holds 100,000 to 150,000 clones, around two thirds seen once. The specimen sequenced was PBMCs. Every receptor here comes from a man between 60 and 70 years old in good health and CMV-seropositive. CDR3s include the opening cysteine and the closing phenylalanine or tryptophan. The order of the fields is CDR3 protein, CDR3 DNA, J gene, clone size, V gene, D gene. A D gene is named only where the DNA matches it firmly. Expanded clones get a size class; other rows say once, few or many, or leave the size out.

CDR3 protein: CSVSPWGVNTEAFF; CDR3 DNA: TGCAGCGTCAGCCCATGGGGGGTGAACACTGAAGCTTTCTTT; J gene: TRBJ1-1; clone size: .; V gene: TRBV29-1; D gene: .
CDR3 protein: CASSPTQGDRAFF; CDR3 DNA: TGTGCCAGCTCACCGACACAGGGTGACAGAGCTTTCTTT; J gene: TRBJ1-1; clone size: .; V gene: TRBV18; D gene: .
CDR3 protein: CASRETLGPDTQYF; CDR3 DNA: TGTGCCAGCCGGGAGACACTCGGACCAGATACGCAGTATTTT; J gene: TRBJ2-3; clone size: few; V gene: TRBV18; D gene: .
CDR3 protein: CAWKGQGDSPLHF; CDR3 DNA: TGTGCCTGGAAGGGACAGGGGGATTCACCCCTCCACTTT; J gene: TRBJ1-6; clone size: .; V gene: TRBV30; D gene: TRBD1
CDR3 protein: CASRRLSSYEQYF; CDR3 DNA: TGTGCCAGCCGTCGTCTGAGCTCCTACGAGCAGTACTTC; J gene: TRBJ2-7; clone size: few; V gene: TRBV6-5; D gene: .
CDR3 protein: CASSVQGMRAKNIQYF; CDR3 DNA: TGTGCCAGTAGTGTACAGGGGATGAGGGCCAAAAACATTCAGTACTTC; J gene: TRBJ2-4; clone size: .; V gene: TRBV19; D gene: TRBD1
CDR3 protein: CASAPSMATGELFF; CDR3 DNA: TGCGCCTCAGCCCCTAGCATGGCCACCGGGGAGCTGTTTTTT; J gene: TRBJ2-2; clone size: .; V gene: TRBV10-1; D gene: .
CDR3 protein: CASSPGVNVGKLFF; CDR3 DNA: TGTGCCAGCAGCCCAGGGGTGAATGTGGGAAAACTGTTTTTT; J gene: TRBJ1-4; clone size: .; V gene: TRBV28; D gene: .
CDR3 protein: CASSIGGGLRFYNEQFF; CDR3 DNA: TGTGCCAGTAGTATTGGGGGGGGGCTCCGTTTCTACAATGAGCAGTTCTTC; J gene: TRBJ2-1; clone size: once; V gene: TRBV19; D gene: .
CDR3 protein: CAWDTGQGNTGELFF; CDR3 DNA: TGTGCCTGGGATACAGGACAGGGTAACACCGGGGAGCTGTTTTTT; J gene: TRBJ2-2; clone size: .; V gene: TRBV30; D gene: TRBD1
CDR3 protein: CASSLSGSYEQYF; CDR3 DNA: TGTGCCAGCAGCTTATCAGGTTCCTACGAGCAGTACTTC; J gene: TRBJ2-7; clone size: .; V gene: TRBV7-9; D gene: .